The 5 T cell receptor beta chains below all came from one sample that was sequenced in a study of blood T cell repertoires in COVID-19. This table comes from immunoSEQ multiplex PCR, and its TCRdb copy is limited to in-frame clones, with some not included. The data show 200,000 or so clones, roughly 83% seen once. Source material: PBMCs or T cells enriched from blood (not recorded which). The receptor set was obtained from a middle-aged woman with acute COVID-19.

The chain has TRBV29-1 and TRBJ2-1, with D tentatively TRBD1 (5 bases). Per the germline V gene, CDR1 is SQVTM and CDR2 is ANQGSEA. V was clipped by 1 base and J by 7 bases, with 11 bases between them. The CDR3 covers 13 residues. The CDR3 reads CSVEGQPGNEQFF. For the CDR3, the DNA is TGCAGCGTTGAAGGACAGCCAGGGAATGAGCAGTTCTTC.

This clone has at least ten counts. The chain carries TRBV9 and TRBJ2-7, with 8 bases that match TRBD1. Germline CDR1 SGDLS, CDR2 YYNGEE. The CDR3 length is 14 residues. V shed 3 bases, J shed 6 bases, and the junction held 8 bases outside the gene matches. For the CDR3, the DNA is TGTGCCAGCAGCGCCCTACCTGACAGGGGCGAGCAGTACTTC. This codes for CASSALPDRGEQYF.

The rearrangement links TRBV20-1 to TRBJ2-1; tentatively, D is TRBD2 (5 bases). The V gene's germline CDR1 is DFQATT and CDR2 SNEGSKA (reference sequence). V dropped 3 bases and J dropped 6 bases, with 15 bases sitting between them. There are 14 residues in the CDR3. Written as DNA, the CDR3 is TGCAGTGCTAGTCGGAGGTCGGTCCGCAATGAGCAGTTCTTC. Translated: CSASRRSVRNEQFF.

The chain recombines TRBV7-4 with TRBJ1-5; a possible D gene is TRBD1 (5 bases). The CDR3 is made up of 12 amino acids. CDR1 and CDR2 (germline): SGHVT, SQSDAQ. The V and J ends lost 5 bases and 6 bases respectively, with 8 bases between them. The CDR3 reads CASSTQGQPQHF. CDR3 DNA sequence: TGTGCCAGCAGCACTCAGGGTCAGCCCCAGCATTTT.

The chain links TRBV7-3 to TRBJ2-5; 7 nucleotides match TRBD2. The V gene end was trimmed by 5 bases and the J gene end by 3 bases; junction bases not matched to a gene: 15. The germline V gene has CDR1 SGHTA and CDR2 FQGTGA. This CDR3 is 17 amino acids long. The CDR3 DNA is TGTGCCAGCAGCCCTATCGGTGCTAGCGGATTAAAAGAGACCCAGTACTTC. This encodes CASSPIGASGLKETQYF.